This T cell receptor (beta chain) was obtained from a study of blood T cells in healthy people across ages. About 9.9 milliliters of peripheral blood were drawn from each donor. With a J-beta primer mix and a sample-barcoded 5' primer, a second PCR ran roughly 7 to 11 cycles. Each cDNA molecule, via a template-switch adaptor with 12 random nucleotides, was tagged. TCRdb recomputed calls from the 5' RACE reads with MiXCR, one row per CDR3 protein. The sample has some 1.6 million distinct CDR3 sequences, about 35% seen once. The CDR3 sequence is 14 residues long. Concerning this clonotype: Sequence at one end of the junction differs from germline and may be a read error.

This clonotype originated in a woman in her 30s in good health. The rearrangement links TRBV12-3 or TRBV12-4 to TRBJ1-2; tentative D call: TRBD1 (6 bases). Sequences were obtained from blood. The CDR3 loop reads CASRLAPGGAGYTF. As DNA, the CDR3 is TGTGCCAGCAGGTTAGCGCCGGGGGGCGCTGGCTACACCTTC.